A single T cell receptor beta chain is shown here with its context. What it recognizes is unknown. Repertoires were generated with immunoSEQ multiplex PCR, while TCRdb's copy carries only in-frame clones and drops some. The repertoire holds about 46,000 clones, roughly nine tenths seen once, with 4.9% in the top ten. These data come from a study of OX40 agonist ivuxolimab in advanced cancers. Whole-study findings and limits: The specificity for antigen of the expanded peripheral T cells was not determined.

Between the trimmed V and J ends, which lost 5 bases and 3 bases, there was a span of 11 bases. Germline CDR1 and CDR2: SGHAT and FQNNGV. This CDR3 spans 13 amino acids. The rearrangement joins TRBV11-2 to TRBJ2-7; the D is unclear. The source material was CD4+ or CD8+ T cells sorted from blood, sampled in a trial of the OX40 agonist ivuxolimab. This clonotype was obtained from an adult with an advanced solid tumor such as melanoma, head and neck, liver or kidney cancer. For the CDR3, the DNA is TGTGCCAGCAGCGTCGGGCCCGACTACGAGCAGTACTTC. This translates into CASSVGPDYEQYF. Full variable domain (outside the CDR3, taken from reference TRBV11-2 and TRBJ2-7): EAGVAQSPRYKIIEKRQSVAFWCNPISGHATLYWYQQILGQGPKLLIQFQNNGVVDDSQLPKDRFSAERLKGVDSTLKIQPAKLEDSAVYLCASSVGPDYEQYFGPGTRLTVT.